These 2 T cell receptor beta chains were all obtained from the same sample, sequenced in a study of siplizumab effects on memory and regulatory T cells. The protocol was immunoSEQ multiplex PCR, while the TCRdb copy is restricted to in-frame clones and leaves out a portion. The table lists 98,000 or so clones, about 94% of them singletons. Sequencing was carried out using Tregs sorted from blood. The origin of the receptors is a human donor in good health.

The CDR3 protein is CSVGGQNQETQYF. The CDR3 DNA reads as TGCAGCGTTGGGGGCCAGAACCAAGAGACCCAGTACTTC. The chain employs TRBV29-1 and TRBJ2-5, with D possibly being TRBD1 (5 bases). Germline V gene lookup returns CDR1 SQVTM and CDR2 ANQGSEA. This CDR3 comprises 13 residues. V dropped 4 bases and J dropped 0 bases, with 9 bases sitting between them.

V usage is TRBV11-3 and J usage is TRBJ2-3; no firm D call. Trimming shortened V by 5 bases and J by 0 bases, and 9 bases separated the two germline ends. Germline assignment: CDR1 SGHNT and CDR2 YENEEA. This CDR3 contains 14 residues. The DNA for the CDR3 is TGTGCCAGCAGCACCCTTCTGAGCACAGATACGCAGTATTTT. Translating gives CASSTLLSTDTQYF.